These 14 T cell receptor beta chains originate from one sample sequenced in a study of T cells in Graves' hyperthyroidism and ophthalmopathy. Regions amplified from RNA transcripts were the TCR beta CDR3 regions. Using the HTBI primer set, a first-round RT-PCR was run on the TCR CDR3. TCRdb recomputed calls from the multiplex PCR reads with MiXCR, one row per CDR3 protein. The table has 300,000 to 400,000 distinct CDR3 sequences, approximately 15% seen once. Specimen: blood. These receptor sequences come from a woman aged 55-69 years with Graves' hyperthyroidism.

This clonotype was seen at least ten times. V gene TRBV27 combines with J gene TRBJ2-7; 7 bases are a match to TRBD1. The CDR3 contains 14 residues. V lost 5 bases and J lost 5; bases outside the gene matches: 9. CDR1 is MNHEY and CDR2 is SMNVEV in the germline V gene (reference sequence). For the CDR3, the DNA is TGTGCCAGCAGTCCGACCCAGGGGGTCCACGAGCAGTACTTC. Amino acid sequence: CASSPTQGVHEQYF.

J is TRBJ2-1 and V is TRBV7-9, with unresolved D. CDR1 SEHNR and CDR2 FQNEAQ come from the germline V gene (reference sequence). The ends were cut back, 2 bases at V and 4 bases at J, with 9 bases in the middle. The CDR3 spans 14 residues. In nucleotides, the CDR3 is TGTGCCAGCAGCTTACGGTCGGCATACAATGAGCAGTTCTTC. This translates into CASSLRSAYNEQFF.

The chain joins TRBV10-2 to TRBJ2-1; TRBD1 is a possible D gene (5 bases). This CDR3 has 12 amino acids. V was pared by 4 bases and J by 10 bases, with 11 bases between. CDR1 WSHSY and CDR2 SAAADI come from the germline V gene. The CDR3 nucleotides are TGCGCCAGCAGTGGGGGCCCTAAGGAGCAGTTCTTC. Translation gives CASSGGPKEQFF.

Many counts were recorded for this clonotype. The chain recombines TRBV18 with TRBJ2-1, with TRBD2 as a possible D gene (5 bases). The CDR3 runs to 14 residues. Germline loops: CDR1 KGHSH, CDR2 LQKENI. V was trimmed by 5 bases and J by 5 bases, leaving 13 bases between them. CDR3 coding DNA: TGTGCCAGCTCATCCCCGAGAGGGAACAATGAGCAGTTCTTC. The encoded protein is CASSSPRGNNEQFF.

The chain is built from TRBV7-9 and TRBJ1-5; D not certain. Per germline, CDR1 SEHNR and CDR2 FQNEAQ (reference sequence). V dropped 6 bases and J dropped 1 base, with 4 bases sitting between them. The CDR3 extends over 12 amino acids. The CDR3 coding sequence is TGTGCCAGCAGTAGAAGCAATCAGCCCCAGCATTTT. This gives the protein CASSRSNQPQHF.

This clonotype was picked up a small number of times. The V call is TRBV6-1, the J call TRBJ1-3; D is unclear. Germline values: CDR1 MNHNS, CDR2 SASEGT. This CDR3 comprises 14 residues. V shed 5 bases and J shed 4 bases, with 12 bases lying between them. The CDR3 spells CASSNPLRGNTIYF. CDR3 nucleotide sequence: TGTGCCAGCAGTAACCCACTGAGAGGAAACACCATATATTTT.

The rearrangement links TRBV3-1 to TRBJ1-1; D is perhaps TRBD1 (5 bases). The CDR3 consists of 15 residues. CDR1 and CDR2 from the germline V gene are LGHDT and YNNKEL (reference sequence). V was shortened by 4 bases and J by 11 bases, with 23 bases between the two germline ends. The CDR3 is CASSPIDGQGRGAFF. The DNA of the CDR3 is TGTGCCAGCAGCCCGATAGATGGGCAGGGACGTGGGGCTTTCTTT.

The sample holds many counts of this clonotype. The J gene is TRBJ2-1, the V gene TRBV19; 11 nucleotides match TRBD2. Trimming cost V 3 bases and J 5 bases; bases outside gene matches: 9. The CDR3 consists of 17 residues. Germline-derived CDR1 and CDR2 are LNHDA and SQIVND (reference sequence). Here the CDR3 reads CASSIRPRLAGNNEQFF. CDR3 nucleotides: TGTGCCAGTAGTATCCGACCTCGACTAGCGGGGAACAATGAGCAGTTCTTC.

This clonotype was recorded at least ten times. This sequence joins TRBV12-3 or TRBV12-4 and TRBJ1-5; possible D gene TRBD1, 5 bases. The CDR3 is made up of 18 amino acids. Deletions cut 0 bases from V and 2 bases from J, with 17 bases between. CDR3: CASSLAKFWGLGNQPQHF. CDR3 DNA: TGTGCCAGCAGTTTAGCGAAATTCTGGGGGTTAGGCAATCAGCCCCAGCATTTT.

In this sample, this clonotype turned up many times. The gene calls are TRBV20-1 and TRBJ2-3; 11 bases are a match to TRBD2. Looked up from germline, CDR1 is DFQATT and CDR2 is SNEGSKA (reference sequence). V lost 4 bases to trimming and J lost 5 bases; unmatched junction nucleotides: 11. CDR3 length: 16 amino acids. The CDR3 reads CSAILPASGRKDTQYF. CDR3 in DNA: TGCAGTGCTATCCTGCCAGCTAGCGGGAGGAAAGATACGCAGTATTTT.

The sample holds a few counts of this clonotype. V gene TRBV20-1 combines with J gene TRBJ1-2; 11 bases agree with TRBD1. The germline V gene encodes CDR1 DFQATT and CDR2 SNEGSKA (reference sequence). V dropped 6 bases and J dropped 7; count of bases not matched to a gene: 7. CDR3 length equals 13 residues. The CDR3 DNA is TGCAGTGCCTACGGACAGGGGGCAGTTGGCTACACCTTC. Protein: CSAYGQGAVGYTF.

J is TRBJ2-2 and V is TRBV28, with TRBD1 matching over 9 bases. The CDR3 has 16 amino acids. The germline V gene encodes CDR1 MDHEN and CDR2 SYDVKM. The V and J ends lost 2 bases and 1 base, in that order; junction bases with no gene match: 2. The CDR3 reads CASSLTGQGNTGELFF. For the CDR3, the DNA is TGTGCCAGCAGTTTAACGGGACAGGGGAACACCGGGGAGCTGTTTTTT. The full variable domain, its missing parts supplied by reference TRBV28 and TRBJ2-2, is DVKVTQSSRYLVKRTGEKVFLECVQDMDHENMFWYRQDPGLGLRLIYFSYDVKMKEKGDIPEGYSVSREKKERFSLILESASTNQTSMYLCASSLTGQGNTGELFFGEGSRLTVL.

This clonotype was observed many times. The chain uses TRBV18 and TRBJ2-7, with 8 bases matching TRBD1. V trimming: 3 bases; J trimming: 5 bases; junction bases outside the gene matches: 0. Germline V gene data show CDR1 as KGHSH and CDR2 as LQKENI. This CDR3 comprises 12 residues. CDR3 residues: CASSPDRDEQYF. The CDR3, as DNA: TGTGCCAGCTCACCGGACAGGGACGAGCAGTACTTC.

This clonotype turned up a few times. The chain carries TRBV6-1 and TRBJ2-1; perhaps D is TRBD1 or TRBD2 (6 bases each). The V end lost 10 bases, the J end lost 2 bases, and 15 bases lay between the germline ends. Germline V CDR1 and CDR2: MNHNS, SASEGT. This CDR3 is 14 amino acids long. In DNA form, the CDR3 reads TGTGCCACACTGAGGAGGGGGGCCTACAATGAGCAGTTCTTC. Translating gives CATLRRGAYNEQFF.